This T cell receptor beta chain was captured in a study of beta chain features in type 1 diabetes. Purity exceeded 95% in all sorted populations. Only a few counts were recorded for this clone. Other DNA sequences within the sample encode an identical CDR3. The V gene's germline CDR1 is SGHTA and CDR2 FQGNSA. The CDR3 is 14 amino acids. Trimming stripped 0 bases from V and 5 bases from J, with 10 bases between. Expressed TCRB transcripts were sequenced after all isolated RNA was converted to cDNA. Clones were read by immunoSEQ multiplex PCR, and TCRdb kept only the in-frame ones, dropping some. The table lists some 500,000 clones, roughly 11% of them singletons.

The origin of this receptor is a woman under 30 in good health. V and J are TRBV7-2 and TRBJ2-5, with D possibly being TRBD1 (5 bases). The sequencing input was naive CD4+ T cells from blood. The DNA for the CDR3 is TGTGCCAGCAGCTTAGCGGGGCGGCGGGAGACCCAGTACTTC. It is translated as CASSLAGRRETQYF.